These 20 T cell receptor beta chains originate from one sample sequenced in a study of sequential checkpoint blockade in melanoma. Only in-frame clones appear in the TCRdb table, and some are missing; sequencing was by immunoSEQ multiplex PCR. The sample carries around 20,000 clones, about four fifths recorded once. This sample's treatment: randomized to nivolumab then ipilimumab (arm A) or the reverse (arm B). The input for sequencing was CD8+ T cells sorted from blood (inferred from file names), taken from a patient given nivolumab and ipilimumab in sequence. The receptor source for this set is a human donor with melanoma.

This chain links TRBV27 with TRBJ1-5; a possible D gene is TRBD1 (5 bases). The germline CDR1 and CDR2 sequences are MNHEY and SMNVEV (reference sequence). The length of the CDR3 is 18 residues. V lost 6 bases and J lost 2, with 23 bases in between. The CDR3 here is CASRGLGEGRKGNQPQHF. CDR3 DNA: TGTGCCAGCAGGGGATTAGGGGAGGGGAGAAAGGGCAATCAGCCCCAGCATTTT.

The gene calls are TRBV6-5 and TRBJ2-7, with a weak D call TRBD1 (5 bases). V was shortened by 0 bases and J by 0 bases, with 12 bases between the two germline ends. The CDR3 is 16 amino acids. Germline V gene sequence: CDR1 MNHEY, CDR2 SVGAGI. The CDR3 region has the DNA TGTGCCAGCAGTTACTCGGGCCGACAGAGCTCCTACGAGCAGTACTTC. Translated: CASSYSGRQSSYEQYF.

The chain links TRBV11-2 to TRBJ2-3, with TRBD2 identical over 15 bases. V was clipped by 4 bases and J by 3 bases; unmatched bases: 5. The CDR3 is 17 amino acids. Germline CDR1 is SGHAT and CDR2 is FQNNGV. The CDR3 is CASSSGLAGGGTDTQYF. The CDR3 DNA reads as TGTGCCAGCAGCTCGGGACTAGCGGGAGGAGGAACAGATACGCAGTATTTT.

This chain connects TRBV11-3 to TRBJ2-3; D is possibly TRBD2 (5 bases). Germline V gene sequence: CDR1 SGHNT, CDR2 YENEEA. Deletions cut 0 bases from V and 6 bases from J, with 10 bases between. The CDR3 runs 14 residues. DNA for the CDR3: TGTGCCAGCAGCTTAGACTCGTCGGGGGATACGCAGTATTTT. It codes for CASSLDSSGDTQYF.

The V gene is TRBV4-1, the J gene TRBJ2-3; D possibly corresponds to TRBD1 (6 bases). CDR1 is MGHRA and CDR2 is YSYEKL in the germline V gene. V lost 6 bases to trimming and J lost 0 bases, with 16 bases between them. The CDR3 totals 16 residues. The CDR3, as DNA: TGCGCCAGCAGTCGTGAACAAGACAGGAGCACAGATACGCAGTATTTT. Its translation: CASSREQDRSTDTQYF.

This clone showed up just once. V and J are TRBV11-2 and TRBJ1-1, with D unclear. Per the germline V gene, CDR1 is SGHAT and CDR2 is FQNNGV. V lost 5 bases to trimming and J lost 0 bases, with 13 bases between them. The CDR3 consists of 15 residues. The CDR3, as DNA: TGTGCCAGCAGCCCAGCAGGTTCGATGAACACTGAAGCTTTCTTT. Its protein is CASSPAGSMNTEAFF.

This chain uses TRBV30 with TRBJ1-5; D is ambiguous. Germline CDR1 reads GTSNPN; CDR2 reads SVGIG (reference sequence). Trimming cost V 1 base and J 4 bases, with 5 bases left between them. The CDR3 runs 12 residues. CDR3 nucleotide sequence: TGTGCCTGGAGTGCCCGGAATCAGCCCCAGCATTTT. Translation gives CAWSARNQPQHF.

The chain carries TRBV11-2 and TRBJ1-1, with D hard to call. CDR3 length: 14 amino acids. The V gene lost 5 bases and the J gene lost 5 bases, with 15 bases spanning the gap. The germline CDR1 and CDR2 sequences are SGHAT and FQNNGV. The CDR3 region has the DNA TGTGCCAGCAGCCCAGTCCTTGGAGGGACTGAAGCTTTCTTT. It codes for CASSPVLGGTEAFF.

This clone was observed a few times. This chain joins TRBV6-6 and TRBJ1-5; TRBD1 agrees at 9 bases. Germline V CDR1 and CDR2: MNHNY, SVGAGI (reference sequence). The V segment lost 7 bases and the J segment 2 bases; nucleotides outside the gene matches: 6. The CDR3 runs to 15 residues. CDR3 bases: TGTGCCAGCACCACCCGGGACAGGGGCAATCAGCCCCAGCATTTT. This translates into CASTTRDRGNQPQHF.

The rearrangement joins TRBV5-8 to TRBJ2-3; 7 bases are shared with TRBD2. The CDR3 is 14 amino acids. Germline CDR1 SGHTS, CDR2 YDEGEE. Trimming took 4 bases from V and 4 from J; bases not matched to a gene: 6. Written as DNA, the CDR3 is TGTGCCAGCAGCGACGGACTAGGCCCAGATACGCAGTATTTT. Residues: CASSDGLGPDTQYF. Full variable domain (missing parts from reference TRBV5-8 and TRBJ2-3): EAGVTQSPTHLIKTRGQQATLRCSPISGHTSVYWYQQALGLGLQFLLWYDEGEERNRGNFPPRFSGRQFPNYSSELNVNALELEDSALYLCASSDGLGPDTQYFGPGTRLTVL.

The gene calls are TRBV7-9 and TRBJ2-7; the match to TRBD2 covers 11 bases. This CDR3 is built from 13 residues. V shed 4 bases, J shed 6 bases, and the junction held 2 bases outside the gene matches. CDR1 and CDR2 (germline): SEHNR, FQNEAQ (reference sequence). In DNA, the CDR3 is TGTGCCAGCAGCTCAGGGACTAGCGGCGAGCAGTACTTC. As protein: CASSSGTSGEQYF.

J is TRBJ2-3 and V is TRBV29-1; D uncertain. V lost 3 bases and J lost 1, with 14 bases in between. This CDR3 region has 15 residues. The V gene's germline CDR1 is SQVTM and CDR2 ANQGSEA. DNA of the CDR3: TGCAGCGTTGAGGGTACAGCTACAGGCACAGATACGCAGTATTTT. It is translated as CSVEGTATGTDTQYF.

The chain uses TRBV18 and TRBJ2-1; 11 bases align to TRBD2. The CDR3 totals 15 residues. Germline V gene sequence: CDR1 KGHSH, CDR2 LQKENI. V trimming: 4 bases; J trimming: 7 bases; junction bases outside the gene matches: 6. CDR3 sequence reads: CASSLVAGGNNEQFF. CDR3 in DNA: TGTGCCAGCTCACTAGTAGCGGGAGGGAATAATGAGCAGTTCTTC.

J is TRBJ2-1 and V is TRBV7-2; TRBD2 aligns across 12 bases. The length of the CDR3 is 15 residues. The germline CDR1 and CDR2 sequences are SGHTA and FQGNSA. The V gene end was trimmed by 7 bases and the J gene end by 4 bases; junction bases not matched to a gene: 5. The CDR3 DNA follows: TGTGCCAGCAACCTAGCGGGGGGGGTATACAATGAGCAGTTCTTC. It encodes CASNLAGGVYNEQFF. Filled out from reference TRBV7-2 and TRBJ2-1, the complete variable domain reads GAGVSQSPSNKVTEKGKDVELRCDPISGHTALYWYRQSLGQGLEFLIYFQGNSAPDKSGLPSDRFSAERTGGSVSTLTIQRTQQEDSAVYLCASNLAGGVYNEQFFGPGTRLTVL.

The chain uses TRBV19 and TRBJ2-2, with TRBD1 as a possible D gene (6 bases). V lost 5 bases and J 7 bases, leaving 17 bases between the germline ends. Per germline, CDR1 LNHDA and CDR2 SQIVND (reference sequence). The CDR3 is 15 amino acids. The CDR3 bases are TGTGCCAGTAGTGTCGGAACAGGGCGTGGCGGGGAGCTGTTTTTT. Amino acids: CASSVGTGRGGELFF.

A single count supports this clone. V gene TRBV9 combines with J gene TRBJ2-2, with 13 bases identical to TRBD2. The CDR3 has 16 amino acids. Per germline, CDR1 SGDLS and CDR2 YYNGEE. V gave up 6 bases and J gave up 8 bases; unmatched junction bases: 10. The DNA of the CDR3 is TGTGCCAGCACCACGACTAGCGGGGGGACACGTGGGGAGCTGTTTTTT. It specifies CASTTTSGGTRGELFF. The whole variable domain, remainder taken from reference TRBV9 and TRBJ2-2, is DSGVTQTPKHLITATGQRVTLRCSPRSGDLSVYWYQQSLDQGLQFLIQYYNGEERAKGNILERFSAQQFPDLHSELNLSSLELGDSALYFCASTTTSGGTRGELFFGEGSRLTVL.

V gene TRBV4-2 combines with J gene TRBJ2-2; 11 nucleotides align to TRBD1. The CDR3 runs 15 residues. Looked up from germline, CDR1 is LGHNA and CDR2 is YNFKEQ. The junction had 4 bases not matched to a gene; V was cut back by 3 bases and J by 7 bases. The CDR3 DNA sequence: TGTGCCAGCAGCCACCGGGACAGGGGGGACGGGGAGCTGTTTTTT. Its translation: CASSHRDRGDGELFF.

This chain joins TRBV28 and TRBJ1-1; perhaps TRBD1 as D (6 bases). The CDR3 extends over 13 amino acids. The germline V gene has CDR1 MDHEN and CDR2 SYDVKM. V lost 9 bases and J 1 base, leaving 12 bases between the germline ends. The CDR3 is CASIRGWNTEAFF. CDR3 bases: TGTGCCAGTATCAGGGGATGGAACACTGAAGCTTTCTTT.

The V and J genes are TRBV19 and TRBJ2-2, with 8 bases lining up with TRBD2. The CDR3 spans 15 residues. CDR1 is LNHDA, CDR2 SQIVND, per germline (reference sequence). Losses at the gene ends were 2 bases for V and 7 bases for J; bases not matched to a gene: 6. The CDR3 DNA reads TGTGCCAGTAGTATATTGGCGGGAGGCGGCGGGGAGCTGTTTTTT. This translates into CASSILAGGGGELFF.

V gene TRBV7-8 combines with J gene TRBJ2-1; D possibly corresponds to TRBD2 (5 bases). The CDR3 loop spans 15 amino acids. Trimming took 5 bases from V and 6 from J, leaving 17 bases between them. The germline gives CDR1 SGHVS, CDR2 FQNEAQ. CDR3 bases: TGTGCCAGCAGCCCCCGGGGAAGCGTCAGCAATGAGCAGTTCTTC. This translates into CASSPRGSVSNEQFF.